These 15 T cell receptor beta chains were all obtained from the same sample, sequenced in a study of patients and donors after allogeneic stem cell transplantation. TCRdb reprocessed the RT-PCR reads with MiXCR, giving one entry per CDR3 protein. The sample lists about a million distinct CDR3 sequences; 15% to 20% were seen once. The sample was blood, either unsorted or a sorted T cell fraction (not recorded which). The receptor source for this set is a human donor who was either an allogeneic HSCT recipient or a stem cell or donor lymphocyte infusion donor (not recorded which). It is not recorded whose cells these are; they may come from a transplant donor.

The sample holds a few counts of this clonotype. The chain uses TRBV5-1 and TRBJ2-7; D might be TRBD1 (6 bases). Germline lookup yields CDR1 SGHRS and CDR2 YFSETQ. The CDR3 covers 15 residues. Trimming stripped 4 bases from V and 2 bases from J, with 16 bases between. CDR3 in DNA: TGCGCCAGCAGCCCCGGACAGAGAGGGACCTACGAGCAGTACTTC. Encoded protein: CASSPGQRGTYEQYF.

This CDR3 is CSAINPRTATNEKLFF. The CDR3, as DNA: TGCAGTGCTATTAATCCCCGGACAGCAACTAATGAAAAACTGTTTTTT. The gene calls are TRBV20-1 and TRBJ1-4, with D tentatively TRBD1 (6 bases). The CDR3 is made up of 16 amino acids. Germline-derived CDR1 and CDR2 are DFQATT and SNEGSKA (reference sequence). V dropped 4 bases and J dropped 0 bases, with 15 bases sitting between them.

This clonotype was observed a handful of times. The CDR3 reads CSAQLTGTSGSTQYF. CDR3 DNA: TGCAGCGCGCAACTCACCGGGACTAGCGGGTCCACGCAGTACTTC. The chain couples TRBV29-1 to TRBJ2-7, with 12 nucleotides matching TRBD2. The V gene end was trimmed by 7 bases and the J gene end by 9 bases; junction bases not matched to a gene: 16. There are 15 residues in the CDR3. Germline-derived CDR1 and CDR2 are SQVTM and ANQGSEA.

This sequence joins TRBV9 and TRBJ1-3, with D possibly TRBD1 on 5 matching bases. The CDR3 totals 17 residues. Germline loops: CDR1 SGDLS, CDR2 YYNGEE. V was shortened by 0 bases and J by 0 bases, with 13 bases between the two germline ends. The CDR3 DNA sequence: TGTGCCAGCAGCGTAGGGGGACGTCTGTCCTCTGGAAACACCATATATTTT. It translates to CASSVGGRLSSGNTIYF.

This clonotype has ten or more counts. The V call is TRBV12-3 or TRBV12-4, the J call TRBJ2-3, with TRBD1 as a possible D gene (5 bases). V lost 7 bases and J 0 bases, leaving 14 bases between the germline ends. This CDR3 is built from 15 residues. The CDR3 sequence is CASTAGPLSTDTQYF. The CDR3 nucleotides are TGTGCCAGCACCGCAGGGCCCCTCAGCACAGATACGCAGTATTTT.

The sample holds a few counts of this clonotype. The chain joins TRBV20-1 to TRBJ2-1; 8 positions agree with TRBD1. This CDR3 contains 15 residues. J was trimmed by 8 bases and V by 3 bases; bases with no gene match: 12. From germline, CDR1 is DFQATT and CDR2 SNEGSKA (reference sequence). Written as DNA, the CDR3 is TGCAGTGCTAGTCGACAGGGGATTAACACCGATGAGCAGTTCTTC. Its protein is CSASRQGINTDEQFF.

This clonotype was seen a handful of times. The chain joins TRBV24-1 to TRBJ1-4; perhaps TRBD1 as D (6 bases). CDR1 and CDR2 from the germline V gene are KGHDR and SFDVKD. The CDR3 covers 15 residues. V lost 3 bases, J lost 3 bases, and 10 bases lay in between. This chain's CDR3 is CATSDRGTPNEKLFF. CDR3 coding DNA: TGTGCCACCAGTGATAGGGGGACACCTAATGAAAAACTGTTTTTT.

This rearrangement joins TRBV30 to TRBJ1-2; D remains unclear. V lost 0 bases to trimming and J lost 4 bases, with 9 bases between them. Germline V lookup: CDR1 GTSNPN, CDR2 SVGIG (reference sequence). The CDR3 covers 13 residues. The CDR3 DNA reads as TGTGCCTGGAGTGTCCGAAATGGCTATGGCTACACCTTC. As protein: CAWSVRNGYGYTF.

This clonotype has a handful of counts. V gene TRBV3-1 combines with J gene TRBJ1-2; weak D call: TRBD1 (5 bases). The CDR3 runs to 15 residues. V was trimmed by 4 bases and J by 3 bases, leaving 15 bases between them. In germline, CDR1 is LGHDT, CDR2 YNNKEL (reference sequence). This CDR3 reads CASSLGQAGYYGYTF. DNA of the CDR3: TGTGCCAGCAGCCTCGGACAAGCCGGATACTATGGCTACACCTTC. The variable domain in full, with the rest retrieved from reference TRBV3-1 and TRBJ1-2, is DTAVSQTPKYLVTQMGNDKSIKCEQNLGHDTMYWYKQDSKKFLKIMFSYNNKELIINETVPNRFSPKSPDKAHLNLHINSLELGDSAVYFCASSLGQAGYYGYTFGSGTRLTVV.

This clonotype was recorded a few times. The chain couples TRBV12-3 or TRBV12-4 to TRBJ2-1; no definite D call. Trimming left V 5 bases short and J 9 bases short, with 11 bases between. The CDR3 runs 12 residues. CDR3 sequence reads: CASSPRLSEQFF. Written as DNA, the CDR3 is TGTGCCAGCAGTCCCAGATTAAGTGAGCAGTTCTTC.

This clonotype came up many times. DNA of the CDR3: TGCGCCAGCAGCCAAGATGGGGGACTAGCGGGAATGAATGAGCAGTTCTTC. It specifies CASSQDGGLAGMNEQFF. This chain connects TRBV4-1 to TRBJ2-1; 13 nucleotides match TRBD2. V was clipped by 0 bases and J by 7 bases; unmatched bases: 6. The CDR3 sequence is 17 residues long. Germline V gene data show CDR1 as MGHRA and CDR2 as YSYEKL.

V gene TRBV12-3 or TRBV12-4 combines with J gene TRBJ2-2, with a weak D call TRBD2 (5 bases). The V and J ends lost 6 bases and 7 bases respectively, with 15 bases between them. This CDR3 contains 14 residues. CDR3: CASSALRGVGELFF. The CDR3 DNA sequence: TGTGCCAGCAGCGCCCTTCGGGGAGTCGGGGAGCTGTTTTTT.

This chain connects TRBV5-1 to TRBJ1-1; no firm D call. Germline V lookup: CDR1 SGHRS, CDR2 YFSETQ. Trimming took off 5 bases at V and 1 base at J, with 12 bases between the two ends. The CDR3 sequence is 14 residues long. Here the CDR3 DNA reads TGCGCCAGCAGGCAAGGGTCTGGGAACACTGAAGCTTTCTTT. It encodes CASRQGSGNTEAFF. Drawing the rest from reference TRBV5-1 and TRBJ1-1, the complete variable domain is KAGVTQTPRYLIKTRGQQVTLSCSPISGHRSVSWYQQTPGQGLQFLFEYFSETQRNKGNFPGRFSGRQFSNSRSEMNVSTLELGDSALYLCASRQGSGNTEAFFGQGTRLTVV.

The rearrangement uses TRBV9 and TRBJ2-5; TRBD2 is a possible D gene (6 bases). Between the trimmed V and J ends, which lost 7 bases and 10 bases, there was a span of 23 bases. CDR3 length: 14 residues. CDR1 SGDLS and CDR2 YYNGEE come from the germline V gene. For the CDR3, the DNA is TGTGCCAGCGGTCCCGGGACTGCCCGAGGGGACCAGTACTTC. It is translated as CASGPGTARGDQYF.

This clonotype occurred a few times. This sequence joins TRBV5-6 and TRBJ2-2; D gene unclear. V lost 4 bases to trimming and J lost 4 bases, with 14 bases between them. The CDR3 loop spans 15 amino acids. Germline V gene data show CDR1 as SGHDT and CDR2 as YYEEEE. The CDR3 nucleotides read TGTGCCAGCAGCGCGGAGTACGAAGGCACCGGGGAGCTGTTTTTT. This sequence encodes CASSAEYEGTGELFF.